These 8 T cell receptor beta chains share one sample of origin, sequenced in a study of cytomegalovirus exposure and HLA in healthy donors. PCR involved 60 Vbeta and 13 Jbeta primers. TCRdb keeps only in-frame clones here, not all; method: immunoSEQ multiplex PCR. Among nearly 110,000 clones, 71% were seen once, and the ten largest hold 2.5% to 3.5%. Sample: PBMCs. The receptors here all came from a female donor in good health and CMV-seronegative.

The chain combines TRBV7-6 with TRBJ2-5; a possible D gene is TRBD1 (6 bases). The length of the CDR3 is 16 residues. Germline V gene data show CDR1 as SGHVS and CDR2 as FNYEAQ. V was shortened by 5 bases and J by 2 bases, with 18 bases between the two germline ends. The CDR3 spells CASSLDLTGRQETQYF. For the CDR3, the DNA is TGTGCCAGCAGCCTTGACCTGACAGGAAGGCAAGAGACCCAGTACTTC.

The chain employs TRBV7-9 and TRBJ2-7, with 8 nucleotides matching TRBD1. This CDR3 contains 15 residues. The germline V gene has CDR1 SEHNR and CDR2 FQNEAQ (reference sequence). J was trimmed by 0 bases and V by 6 bases; bases with no gene match: 7. The DNA of the CDR3 is TGTGCCAGCAGATTACAGGGGGGCCCCTCCTACGAGCAGTACTTC. It yields the protein CASRLQGGPSYEQYF.

This chain uses TRBV5-5 with TRBJ1-4, with TRBD1 identical over 11 bases. CDR1 is SGHKS and CDR2 is YYEKEE in the germline V gene (reference sequence). CDR3 length: 15 amino acids. The ends lost 3 bases at V and 7 bases at J; junction bases unmatched: 5. The CDR3 sequence is CASSYGTGGGEKLFF. The CDR3 bases are TGTGCCAGCAGCTACGGGACAGGGGGGGGTGAAAAACTGTTTTTT.

The chain has TRBV7-9 and TRBJ1-4; TRBD1 might be the D (6 bases). CDR1 and CDR2 (germline): SEHNR, FQNEAQ (reference sequence). The CDR3 totals 15 residues. The ends were cut back, 1 base at V and 3 bases at J, with 9 bases in the middle. The CDR3 DNA reads TGTGCCAGCAGCTTAGGCAGGGGCTCTAATGAAAAACTGTTTTTT. It is translated as CASSLGRGSNEKLFF. Drawing the rest from reference TRBV7-9 and TRBJ1-4, the complete variable domain is DTGVSQNPRHKITKRGQNVTFRCDPISEHNRLYWYRQTLGQGPEFLTYFQNEAQLEKSRLLSDRFSAERPKGSFSTLEIQRTEQGDSAMYLCASSLGRGSNEKLFFGSGTQLSVL.

This sequence joins TRBV11-3 and TRBJ2-5; TRBD1 is a possible D gene (8 bases). Trimming shortened V by 3 bases and J by 3 bases, and 20 bases separated the two germline ends. CDR1 is SGHNT, CDR2 YENEEA, per germline. The CDR3 has 17 residues. CDR3 in DNA: TGTGCCAGCAGCTTTCCCTCGCGGGGGACAGGCAAAGAGACCCAGTACTTC. This gives the protein CASSFPSRGTGKETQYF.

CDR3 coding DNA: TGTGCCAGCAGCTCCCGACAGGGGACCTACGAGCAGTACTTC. Translation gives CASSSRQGTYEQYF. The chain employs TRBV7-9 and TRBJ2-7, with 8 bases matching TRBD1. The ends lost 4 bases at V and 2 bases at J; junction bases unmatched: 4. This CDR3 is 14 amino acids long. Germline V gene data show CDR1 as SEHNR and CDR2 as FQNEAQ (reference sequence). Together with reference TRBV7-9 and TRBJ2-7, the CDR3 gives the full variable domain: DTGVSQNPRHKITKRGQNVTFRCDPISEHNRLYWYRQTLGQGPEFLTYFQNEAQLEKSRLLSDRFSAERPKGSFSTLEIQRTEQGDSAMYLCASSSRQGTYEQYFGPGTRLTVT.

The V and J genes are TRBV7-8 and TRBJ2-2, with D possibly being TRBD2 (5 bases). The CDR3 covers 14 residues. Germline V gene data show CDR1 as SGHVS and CDR2 as FQNEAQ. Trimming stripped 2 bases from V and 5 bases from J, with 9 bases between. The CDR3 here is CASSLLPGTGELFF. The CDR3 nucleotides read TGTGCCAGCAGCTTACTTCCGGGGACCGGGGAGCTGTTTTTT.

In nucleotides, the CDR3 is TGTGCCAGCAGTCCATTGACGGGCTCCTACGAGCAGTACTTC. Amino acids: CASSPLTGSYEQYF. This chain links TRBV2 with TRBJ2-7; D unresolved. Germline loops: CDR1 SNHLY, CDR2 FYNNEI. Deletions cut 5 bases from V and 0 bases from J, with 11 bases between. This CDR3 is 14 amino acids long.